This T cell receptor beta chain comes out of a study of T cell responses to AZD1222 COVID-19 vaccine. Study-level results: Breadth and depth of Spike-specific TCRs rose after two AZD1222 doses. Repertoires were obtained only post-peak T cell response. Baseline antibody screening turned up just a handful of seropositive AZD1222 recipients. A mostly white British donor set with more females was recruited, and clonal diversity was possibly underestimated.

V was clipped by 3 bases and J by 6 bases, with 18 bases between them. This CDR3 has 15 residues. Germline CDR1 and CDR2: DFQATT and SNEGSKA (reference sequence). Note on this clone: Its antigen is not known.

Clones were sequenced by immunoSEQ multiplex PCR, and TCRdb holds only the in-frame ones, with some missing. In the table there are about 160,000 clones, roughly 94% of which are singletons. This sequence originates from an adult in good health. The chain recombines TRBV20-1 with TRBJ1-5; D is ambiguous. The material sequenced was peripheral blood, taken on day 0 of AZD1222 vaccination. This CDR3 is CSASLVNSVGQPQHF. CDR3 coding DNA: TGCAGTGCTAGTCTTGTCAATTCCGTGGGTCAGCCCCAGCATTTT.